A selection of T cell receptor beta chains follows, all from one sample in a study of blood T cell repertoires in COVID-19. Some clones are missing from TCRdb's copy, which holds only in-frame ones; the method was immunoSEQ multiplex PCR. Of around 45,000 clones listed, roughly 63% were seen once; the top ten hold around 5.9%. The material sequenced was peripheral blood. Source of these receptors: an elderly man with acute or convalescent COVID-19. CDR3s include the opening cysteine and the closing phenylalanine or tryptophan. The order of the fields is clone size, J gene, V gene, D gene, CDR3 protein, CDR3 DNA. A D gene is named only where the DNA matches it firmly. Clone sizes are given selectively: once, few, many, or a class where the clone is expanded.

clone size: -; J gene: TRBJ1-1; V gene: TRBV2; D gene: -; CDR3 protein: CASSEGQITEAFF; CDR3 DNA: TGTGCCAGCAGTGAAGGCCAGATCACTGAAGCTTTCTTT
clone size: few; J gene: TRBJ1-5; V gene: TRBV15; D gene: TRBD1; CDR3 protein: CATSRGNRGSNQPQHF; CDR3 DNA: TGTGCCACCAGCAGAGGAAACAGGGGAAGCAATCAGCCCCAGCATTTT
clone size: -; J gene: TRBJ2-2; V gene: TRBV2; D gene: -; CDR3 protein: CASTKFRAGELFF; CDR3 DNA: TGTGCCAGCACCAAGTTCAGGGCCGGGGAGCTGTTTTTT
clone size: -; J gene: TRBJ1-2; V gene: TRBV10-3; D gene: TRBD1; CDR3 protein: CAISPGQGLSSYGYTF; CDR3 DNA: TGTGCCATCAGCCCTGGACAGGGGCTCAGTTCATATGGCTACACCTTC
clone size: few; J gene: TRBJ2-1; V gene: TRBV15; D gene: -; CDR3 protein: CATSRGLARDEQFF; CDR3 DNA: TGTGCCACCAGCAGAGGCCTAGCGAGGGATGAGCAGTTCTTC
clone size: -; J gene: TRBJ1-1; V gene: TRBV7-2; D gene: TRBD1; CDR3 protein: CASSLPGTGIGAEAFF; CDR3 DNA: TGTGCCAGCAGCTTGCCCGGGACAGGGATTGGGGCTGAAGCTTTCTTT
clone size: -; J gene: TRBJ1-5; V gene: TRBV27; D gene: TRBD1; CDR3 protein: CASSRTIGTGGNQPQHF; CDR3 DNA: TGTGCCAGCAGTCGAACAATAGGGACAGGCGGCAATCAGCCCCAGCATTTT
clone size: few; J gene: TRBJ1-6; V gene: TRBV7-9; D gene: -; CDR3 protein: CASSSQETGLGSPLHF; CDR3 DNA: TGTGCCAGCAGCTCCCAAGAAACAGGGCTGGGTTCACCCCTCCACTTT
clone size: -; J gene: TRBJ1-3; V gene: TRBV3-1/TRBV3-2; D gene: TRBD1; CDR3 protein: CASSQGIGQGAGNTIYF; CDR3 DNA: TGTGCCAGCAGCCAAGGGATAGGACAGGGGGCCGGAAACACCATATATTTT
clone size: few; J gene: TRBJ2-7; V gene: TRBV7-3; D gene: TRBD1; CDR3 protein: CASSATGTGGYEQYF; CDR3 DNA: TGTGCCAGCAGCGCCACCGGGACAGGGGGCTACGAGCAGTACTTC
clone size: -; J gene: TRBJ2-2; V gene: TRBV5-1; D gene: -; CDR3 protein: CASSLSGSDTGELFF; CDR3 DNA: TGCGCCAGCAGCTTATCCGGGTCAGACACCGGGGAGCTGTTTTTT
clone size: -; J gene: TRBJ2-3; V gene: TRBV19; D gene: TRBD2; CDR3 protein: CASSTPGLGGTDTQYF; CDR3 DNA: TGTGCCAGTAGTACCCCCGGACTAGGGGGCACAGATACGCAGTATTTT
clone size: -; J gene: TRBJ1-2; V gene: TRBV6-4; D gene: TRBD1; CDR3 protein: CASPGQGTDYGYTF; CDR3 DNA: TGTGCCAGCCCGGGACAGGGAACAGACTATGGCTACACCTTC
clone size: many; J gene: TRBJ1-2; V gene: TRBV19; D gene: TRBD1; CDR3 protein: CASSISTGDGYTF; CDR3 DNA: TGTGCCAGTAGTATATCGACAGGGGATGGCTACACCTTC
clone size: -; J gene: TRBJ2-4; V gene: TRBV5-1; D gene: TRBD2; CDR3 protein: CASSSPGSGGYIQYF; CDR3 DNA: TGCGCCAGCAGCTCGCCAGGTAGCGGGGGGTACATTCAGTACTTC
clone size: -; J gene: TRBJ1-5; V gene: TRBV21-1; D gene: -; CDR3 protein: CASSKEGKEGSYSNQPQHF; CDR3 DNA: TGTGCCAGCAGCAAAGAAGGGAAGGAGGGGAGTTATAGCAATCAGCCCCAGCATTTT
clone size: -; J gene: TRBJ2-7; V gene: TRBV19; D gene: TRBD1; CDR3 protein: CASSKGQGIYEQYF; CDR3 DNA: TGTGCCAGTAGTAAGGGACAGGGGATATACGAGCAGTACTTC
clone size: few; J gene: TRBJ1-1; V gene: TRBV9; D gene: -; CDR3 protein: CASSSRTDMNTEAFF; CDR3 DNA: TGTGCCAGCAGCTCCCGGACAGACATGAACACTGAAGCTTTCTTT
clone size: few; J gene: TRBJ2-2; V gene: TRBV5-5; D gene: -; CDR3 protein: CASRQVTGELFF; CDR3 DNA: TGTGCCAGCAGACAAGTGACCGGGGAGCTGTTTTTT
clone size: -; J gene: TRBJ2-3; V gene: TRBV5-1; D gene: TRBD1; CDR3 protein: CASRGTGADTQYF; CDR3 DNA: TGCGCCAGCAGAGGGACAGGGGCTGATACGCAGTATTTT
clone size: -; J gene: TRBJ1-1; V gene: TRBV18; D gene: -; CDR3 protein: CASSPTRESNTEAFF; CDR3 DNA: TGTGCCAGCTCACCAACGAGAGAATCGAACACTGAAGCTTTCTTT
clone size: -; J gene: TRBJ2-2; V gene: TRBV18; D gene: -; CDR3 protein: CASSLQYTGELFF; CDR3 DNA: TGTGCCAGCTCTCTCCAGTACACCGGGGAGCTGTTTTTT
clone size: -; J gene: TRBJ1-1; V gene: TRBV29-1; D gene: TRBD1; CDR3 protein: CSVEDHGQGGEAFF; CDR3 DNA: TGCAGCGTTGAAGACCACGGACAGGGGGGAGAAGCTTTCTTT
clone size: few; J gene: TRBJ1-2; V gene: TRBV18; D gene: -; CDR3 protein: CASSPGADPLGGYTF; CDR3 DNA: TGTGCCAGCTCACCGGGGGCGGACCCCCTTGGCGGCTACACCTTC
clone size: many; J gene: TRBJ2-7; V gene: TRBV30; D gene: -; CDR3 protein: CALTSSYEQYF; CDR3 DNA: TGTGCCTTGACTAGCTCCTACGAGCAGTACTTC
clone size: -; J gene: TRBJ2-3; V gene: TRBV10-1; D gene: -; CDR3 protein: CASSEGAVRDTQYF; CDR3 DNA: TGCGCCAGCAGTGAGGGGGCTGTGCGGGATACGCAGTATTTT
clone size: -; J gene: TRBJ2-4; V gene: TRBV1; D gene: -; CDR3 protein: CTSSQRTSGLAKNIQYF; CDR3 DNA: TGCACCAGCAGCCAACGGACTAGCGGATTAGCCAAAAACATTCAGTACTTC
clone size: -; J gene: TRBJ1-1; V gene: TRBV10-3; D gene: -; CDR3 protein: CAISGGVSTEAFF; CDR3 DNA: TGTGCCATCAGTGGGGGGGTTTCGACTGAAGCTTTCTTT
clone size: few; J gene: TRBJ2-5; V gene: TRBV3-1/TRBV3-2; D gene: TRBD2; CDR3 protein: CASSRGLAGQETQYF; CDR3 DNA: TGTGCCAGCAGCCGGGGACTAGCGGGTCAAGAGACCCAGTACTTC
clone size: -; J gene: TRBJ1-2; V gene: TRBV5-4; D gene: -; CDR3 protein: CASSGQGFLYGYTF; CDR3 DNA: TGTGCCAGCAGCGGCCAGGGATTTCTCTATGGCTACACCTTC
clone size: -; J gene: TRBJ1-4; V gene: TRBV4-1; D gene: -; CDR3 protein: CASSTGATNEKLFF; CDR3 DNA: TGCGCCAGCAGCACAGGTGCAACTAATGAAAAACTGTTTTTT